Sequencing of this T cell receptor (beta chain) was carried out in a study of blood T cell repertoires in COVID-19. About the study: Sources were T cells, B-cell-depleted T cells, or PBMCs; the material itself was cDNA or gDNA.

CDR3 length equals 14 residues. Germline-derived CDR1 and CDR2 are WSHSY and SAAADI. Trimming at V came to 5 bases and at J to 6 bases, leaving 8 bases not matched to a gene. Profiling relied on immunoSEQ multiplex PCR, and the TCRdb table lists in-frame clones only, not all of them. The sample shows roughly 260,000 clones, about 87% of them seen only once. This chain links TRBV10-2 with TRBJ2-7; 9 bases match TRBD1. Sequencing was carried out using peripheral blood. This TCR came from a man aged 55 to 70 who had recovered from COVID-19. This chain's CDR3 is CASSPGTGLPEQYF. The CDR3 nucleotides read TGCGCCAGCAGTCCCGGGACAGGGCTCCCCGAGCAGTACTTC.